The clone carrying this T cell receptor (beta chain) was counted only a few times. Its antigen is not known. This sample is part of a study of identical twins. Study-wide findings and caveats: Reduced insertions were recorded for abundant cord blood beta clonotypes, with no such pattern in memory repertoires. Recombination models fit unrelated individuals' TCR alpha sharing but underestimated twins'.

Everyone who donated was a healthy Caucasian. With template switching, a universal primer site was added, and the cDNA carried unique molecular identifiers. Each CDR3 protein gets one entry after TCRdb re-called the 5' RACE reads with MiXCR. Of about 890,000 distinct CDR3 sequences listed, 10% to 15% were seen once; the top ten hold about 1.5%. This sample also appeared in a second study, on yellow fever vaccine responses in identical twins.

The source is a woman younger than 30 in good health. The sequenced material came from PBMCs.

The CDR3 sequence is CSAKDGLKGYEQYF. The CDR3 DNA follows: TGCAGTGCTAAGGACGGCTTAAAAGGGTACGAGCAGTACTTC. The chain carries TRBV20-1 and TRBJ2-7; no reliable D call. CDR1 DFQATT and CDR2 SNEGSKA come from the germline V gene (reference sequence). The V end lost 4 bases, the J end lost 4 bases, and 17 bases lay between the germline ends. The CDR3 length is 14 residues.